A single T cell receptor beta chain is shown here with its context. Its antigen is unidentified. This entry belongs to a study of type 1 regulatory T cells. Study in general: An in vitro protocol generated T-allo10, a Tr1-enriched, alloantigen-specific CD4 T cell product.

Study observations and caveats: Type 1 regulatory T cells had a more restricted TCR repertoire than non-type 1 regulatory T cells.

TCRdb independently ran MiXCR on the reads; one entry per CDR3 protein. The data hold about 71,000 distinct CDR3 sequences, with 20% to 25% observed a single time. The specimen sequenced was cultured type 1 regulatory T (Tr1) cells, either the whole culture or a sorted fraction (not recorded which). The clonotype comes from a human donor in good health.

CDR3 coding DNA: TGTGCCAGCAGCAAAGGGTGTGGGTGGATGGAGTACTTC. As protein: CASSKGCGWMEYF. The chain carries TRBV21-1 and TRBJ2-4. TRBV21-1 is a known pseudogene. This CDR3 spans 13 amino acids.